A single sample is the source of the 3 T cell receptor beta chains below, sequenced in a study of low-dose radiotherapy and immunotherapy resistance in tumors. Described time point: after trial treatment. Treatment: LDRT plus nivolumab, ipilimumab, low-dose cyclophosphamide and aspirin (RACIN trial). Priming of first-strand cDNA relied on TRAV- and TRBV-specific primers (covering alpha and beta chains). TCRs were put through around 20 PCR cycles of amplification with Phusion. A constant-region primer and the V-primer adapter served as the primer pair. MiXCR, run by TCRdb on the reads, gives a single entry per CDR3 protein. The data show 65,000 to 85,000 distinct CDR3 sequences, less than 20% seen once. The material was PBMCs, obtained after low-dose radiotherapy plus immunotherapy. The receptors come from a male donor with prostate cancer.

This clonotype was seen at least ten times. The chain has TRBV28 and TRBJ2-7; D is uncertain. The CDR3 sequence is 12 residues long. V shed 5 bases and J shed 2 bases, with 7 bases lying between them. The germline V gene has CDR1 MDHEN and CDR2 SYDVKM. The CDR3: CASSVRPYEQYF. The CDR3 DNA is TGTGCCAGCAGTGTCCGTCCCTACGAGCAGTACTTC.

A few counts support this clonotype. This rearrangement joins TRBV9 to TRBJ1-2, with 7 bases identical to TRBD1. The CDR3 extends over 16 amino acids. Germline values: CDR1 SGDLS, CDR2 YYNGEE. J lost 2 bases, V lost 4 bases, and 11 bases had no gene match. The CDR3 is CASSSPGTAFNYGYTF. CDR3 nucleotides: TGTGCCAGCAGCTCCCCTGGGACAGCCTTCAACTATGGCTACACCTTC.

Of note for this clonotype: A far larger clone is a single base away, which makes a read error likely. The V and J genes are TRBV9 and TRBJ2-7; 7 bases line up with TRBD2. The CDR3 runs 17 residues. V trimming: 0 bases; J trimming: 7 bases; junction bases outside the gene matches: 16. CDR1 SGDLS and CDR2 YYNGEE come from the germline V gene. Here the CDR3 reads CASSVGRLERGLNEQYF. CDR3 nucleotides: TGTGCCAGCAGCGTAGGACGTTTAGAGCGGGGTCTCAATGAGCAGTACTTC.